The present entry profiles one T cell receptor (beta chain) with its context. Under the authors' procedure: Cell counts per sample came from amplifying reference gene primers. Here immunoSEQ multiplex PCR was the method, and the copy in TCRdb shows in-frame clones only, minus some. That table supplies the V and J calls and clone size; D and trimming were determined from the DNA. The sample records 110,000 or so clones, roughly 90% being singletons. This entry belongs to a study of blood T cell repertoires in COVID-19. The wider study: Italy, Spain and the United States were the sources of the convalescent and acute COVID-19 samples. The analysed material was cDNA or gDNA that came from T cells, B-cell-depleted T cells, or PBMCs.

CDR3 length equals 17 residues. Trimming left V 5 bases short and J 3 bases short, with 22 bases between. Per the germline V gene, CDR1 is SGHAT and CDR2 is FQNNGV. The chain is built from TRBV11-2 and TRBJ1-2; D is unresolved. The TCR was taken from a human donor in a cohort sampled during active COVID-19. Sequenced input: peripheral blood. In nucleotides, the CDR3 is TGTGCCAGCAGCCCGAGCGCCGTGGAGGGCTTCGACTATGGCTACACCTTC. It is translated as CASSPSAVEGFDYGYTF.